The clone carrying this T cell receptor (beta chain) was detected ten times or more. Antigen specificity is unknown. Each cDNA molecule in the library carried unique molecular identifiers. Methods used by the authors: Between 23,224 and 690,600 TCRs appeared in each sample, and the median stood at about 100,000. Via MiXCR, TCRdb re-called the RACE reads, giving one row per CDR3 protein. The V and J calls were determined by TCRdb, not by the authors. The repertoire holds about 380,000 distinct CDR3 sequences, with nearly 6.5% as singletons. Specified time point: patch test 2, 6 weeks after DPC sensitization. Noted treatment: therapeutic diphenylcyclopropenone sensitization with weekly scalp DPC. Researchers extracted total RNA from unfractionated whole blood. The sample comes from a study of human T cells and chemical hapten exposure. General observations from the study: Positively correlated with patch test score were the counts of PT1 expanded TCRs.

The CDR3 length is 14 residues. Trimming took off 8 bases at V and 5 bases at J, with 16 bases between the two ends. The germline gives CDR1 MNHEY, CDR2 SVGEGT. The chain carries TRBV6-2 or TRBV6-3 and TRBJ2-4; D is ambiguous. The clonotype originates from a woman aged 18-30 years with alopecia areata. Some clones in this sample may be carry-over from other donors' samples. Source: whole blood, taken in connection with sensitization to the hapten diphenylcyclopropenone (DPC). The CDR3, as DNA: TGTGCCAGCGTCCAAGGATCCCGGCAAAACATTCAGTACTTC. It encodes CASVQGSRQNIQYF.